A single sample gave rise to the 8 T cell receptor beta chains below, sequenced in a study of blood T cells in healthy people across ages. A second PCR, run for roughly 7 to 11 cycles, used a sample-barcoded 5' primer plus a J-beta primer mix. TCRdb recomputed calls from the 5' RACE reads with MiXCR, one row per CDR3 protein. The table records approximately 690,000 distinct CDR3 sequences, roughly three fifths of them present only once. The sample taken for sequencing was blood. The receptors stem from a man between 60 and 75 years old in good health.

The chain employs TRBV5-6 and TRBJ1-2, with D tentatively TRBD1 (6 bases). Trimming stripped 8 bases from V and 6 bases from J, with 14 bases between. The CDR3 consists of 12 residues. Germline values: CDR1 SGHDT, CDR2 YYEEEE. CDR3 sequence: CASDNQGNGYTF. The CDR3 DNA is TGTGCCAGTGATAACCAGGGGAATGGCTACACCTTC.

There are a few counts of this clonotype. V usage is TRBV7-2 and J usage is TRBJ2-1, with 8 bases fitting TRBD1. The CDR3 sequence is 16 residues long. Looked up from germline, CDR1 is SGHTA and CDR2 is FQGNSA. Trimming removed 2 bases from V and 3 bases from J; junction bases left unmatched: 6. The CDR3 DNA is TGTGCCAGCAGCTTACCCCGGACAGGGAACTACAATGAGCAGTTCTTC. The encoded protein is CASSLPRTGNYNEQFF.

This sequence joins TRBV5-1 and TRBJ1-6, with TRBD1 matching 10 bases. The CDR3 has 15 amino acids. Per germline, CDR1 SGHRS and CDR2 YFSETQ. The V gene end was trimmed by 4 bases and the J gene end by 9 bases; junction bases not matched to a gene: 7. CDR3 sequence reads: CASSPQTGGSSPLHF. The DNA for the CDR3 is TGCGCCAGCAGCCCGCAGACAGGGGGCAGTTCACCCCTCCACTTT.

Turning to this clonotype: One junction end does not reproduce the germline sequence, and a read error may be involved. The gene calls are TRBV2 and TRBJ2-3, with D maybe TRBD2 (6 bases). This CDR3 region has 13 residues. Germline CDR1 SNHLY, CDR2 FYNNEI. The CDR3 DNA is TGTGCCGGCCCTCGGCGGGGCATAGATGCGCAGTATTTT. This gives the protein CAGPRRGIDAQYF.

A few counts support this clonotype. The CDR3 reads CSVAEGGGLNEQFF. The CDR3 coding sequence is TGCAGCGTGGCCGAAGGCGGGGGCCTCAATGAGCAGTTCTTC. The chain recombines TRBV29-1 with TRBJ2-1; TRBD2 might be the D (7 bases). V lost 6 bases, J lost 6 bases, and 18 bases lay in between. The CDR3 sequence is 14 residues long. Germline V CDR1 and CDR2: SQVTM, ANQGSEA.

The CDR3 loop is CSASAGGPVDEQFF. Here the CDR3 DNA reads TGCAGTGCCTCAGCGGGGGGGCCTGTGGATGAGCAGTTCTTC. This chain uses TRBV20-1 with TRBJ2-1; TRBD2 matches 10 bases. The CDR3 loop spans 14 amino acids. Germline V gives CDR1 DFQATT, CDR2 SNEGSKA (reference sequence). With V trimmed by 6 bases and J by 8 bases, 10 bases remained unmatched.

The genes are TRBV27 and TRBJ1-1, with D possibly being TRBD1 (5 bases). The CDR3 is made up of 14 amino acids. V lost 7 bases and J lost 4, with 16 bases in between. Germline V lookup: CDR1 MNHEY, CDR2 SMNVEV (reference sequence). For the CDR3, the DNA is TGTGCCAGCAAGGGTGACAGTTCTTTCACTGAAGCTTTCTTT. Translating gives CASKGDSSFTEAFF.

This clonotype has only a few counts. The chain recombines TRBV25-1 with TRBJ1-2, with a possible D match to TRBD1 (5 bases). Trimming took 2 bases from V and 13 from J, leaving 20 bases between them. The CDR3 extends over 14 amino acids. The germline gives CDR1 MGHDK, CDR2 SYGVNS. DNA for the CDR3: TGTGCCAGCAGTGAAGCCGGGACCACCCGGAAACTCACCTTC. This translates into CASSEAGTTRKLTF.